Listed below are T cell receptor beta chains from one sample, sequenced in a study of T cell repertoires in cytomegalovirus infection. TCRdb used MiXCR to reprocess the reads, holding one entry per CDR3 protein. The sample yields some 230,000 distinct CDR3 sequences, over 20% seen once. The specimen sequenced was CD8+ T cells from PBMCs. The receptors originated from a human donor in good health (CMV status not recorded). Some clones in this sample may be carry-over from other donors' samples. The CDR3 runs from the conserved cysteine through the conserved F or W. D genes are given only for firm matches. Some rows have no size entry. The others give once, few or many, or a class for an expanded clone.

size | D | J | V | CDR3 | DNA
- | - | TRBJ2-1 | TRBV20-1 | CSARDESRDNLYNEQFF | TGCAGTGCTAGAGATGAGTCCCGGGACAACCTATACAATGAGCAGTTCTTC
- | TRBD2 | TRBJ2-1 | TRBV6-2/TRBV6-3 | CASSYGGGAFYNEQFF | TGTGCCAGCAGTTACGGCGGGGGGGCCTTTTACAATGAGCAGTTCTTC
- | - | TRBJ1-4 | TRBV20-1 | CSATGRGDEKLFF | TGCAGTGCTACGGGGAGGGGAGATGAAAAACTGTTTTTT
- | - | TRBJ2-4 | TRBV11-2 | CASSLGPVAKNIQYF | TGTGCCAGCAGCTTAGGGCCAGTAGCCAAAAACATTCAGTACTTC
- | - | TRBJ2-7 | TRBV4-1 | CASSHTGGDYEQYF | TGCGCCAGCAGCCACACCGGGGGAGACTACGAGCAGTACTTC
many | TRBD2 | TRBJ2-1 | TRBV7-8 | CASSSRLAVVGNEQFF | TGTGCCAGCAGCTCCAGACTAGCGGTGGTGGGGAATGAGCAGTTCTTC
- | TRBD2 | TRBJ2-1 | TRBV19 | CASRSGVDQFF | TGTGCCAGTAGGAGCGGGGTTGACCAGTTCTTC
few | - | TRBJ1-1 | TRBV9 | CASSVGRVVDTEAFF | TGTGCCAGCAGCGTAGGTCGGGTGGTAGACACTGAAGCTTTCTTT
few | TRBD1 | TRBJ2-7 | TRBV6-1 | CAACSGQGFYEQYF | TGTGCCGCCTGTTCGGGACAGGGGTTCTACGAGCAGTACTTC
- | - | TRBJ1-2 | TRBV20-1 | CSARDRADSYGYTF | TGCAGTGCTAGAGATAGGGCGGACAGTTATGGCTACACCTTC
few | - | TRBJ2-7 | TRBV12-5 | CASGPGGYEQYF | TGTGCTAGTGGCCCCGGTGGTTACGAGCAGTACTTC
many | - | TRBJ1-1 | TRBV28 | CASSPGDFLNTEAFF | TGTGCCAGCAGCCCTGGGGACTTTTTGAACACTGAAGCTTTCTTT
many | - | TRBJ2-1 | TRBV7-8 | CASSPPGSSEQFF | TGTGCCAGCAGCCCCCCGGGGAGCTCCGAGCAGTTCTTC
many | - | TRBJ2-1 | TRBV7-9 | CASSLEVSGGNYNEQFF | TGTGCCAGCAGCTTAGAAGTGTCTGGGGGGAATTACAATGAGCAGTTCTTC
many | TRBD2 | TRBJ2-3 | TRBV10-3 | CAIKGVASGDQLNTQYF | TGTGCCATCAAAGGAGTGGCTAGCGGCGACCAACTGAATACGCAGTATTTT
few | - | TRBJ2-7 | TRBV2 | CASSENEQYF | TGTGCCAGCAGTGAAAACGAGCAGTACTTC
- | TRBD2 | TRBJ2-1 | TRBV28 | CASSLYSTSGGVNEQFF | TGTGCCAGCAGTTTATACTCCACTAGCGGGGGCGTTAATGAGCAGTTCTTC
- | - | TRBJ2-1 | TRBV2 | CASAPDLYNEQFF | TGTGCCAGCGCCCCGGACTTGTACAATGAGCAGTTCTTC
- | - | TRBJ1-1 | TRBV28 | CASSFTGRLNTEAFF | TGTGCCAGCAGTTTCACGGGGCGCCTGAACACTGAAGCTTTCTTT
many | - | TRBJ2-5 | TRBV7-6 | CASSSTVLPHQETQYF | TGTGCCAGCAGCTCGACGGTGCTTCCACACCAGGAGACCCAGTACTTC
few | TRBD1 | TRBJ1-1 | TRBV12-3/TRBV12-4 | CASSLPPDRGTEAFF | TGTGCCAGCAGTTTACCTCCCGACAGGGGAACCGAAGCTTTCTTT
- | - | TRBJ1-1 | TRBV7-9 | CASRKAAGDLNTEAFF | TGTGCCAGCCGGAAGGCTGCAGGGGACCTGAACACTGAAGCTTTCTTT
many | TRBD1 | TRBJ2-3 | TRBV24-1 | CATRDRGMADTQYF | TGTGCCACAAGAGACAGGGGGATGGCAGATACGCAGTATTTT
- | TRBD1 | TRBJ1-2 | TRBV28 | CASSSLLGTGDDGYTF | TGTGCCAGCAGTTCCCTTCTCGGGACAGGGGATGATGGCTACACCTTC
once | - | TRBJ2-1 | TRBV9 | CASSVVGLNEQFF | TGTGCCAGCAGCGTAGTGGGCTTGAATGAGCAGTTCTTC